These T cell receptor beta chains were read from a single sample in a study of blood T cell repertoires in COVID-19. The protocol was immunoSEQ multiplex PCR, while the TCRdb copy is restricted to in-frame clones and leaves out a portion. This repertoire shows a few hundred thousand clones, about 90% found once; its top ten account for approximately 3.1%. Sequenced sample: PBMCs or T cells enriched from blood (not recorded which). Receptor source: a woman aged 25 to 39 who had recovered from COVID-19. Both conserved end residues are part of each CDR3. The order of the fields is J gene, V gene, clone size, D gene, CDR3 protein, CDR3 DNA. D genes are given only for firm matches. Clone size appears in some rows only: once, few, many, or a class for an expanded clone.

>TRBJ2-5|TRBV14|NA|TRBD2
CASSPLAGDSQETQYF
TGTGCCAGCAGCCCTTTAGCGGGGGACTCCCAAGAGACCCAGTACTTC
>TRBJ1-2|TRBV28|NA|TRBD1
CASSSPTGEGGYTF
TGTGCCAGCAGTTCCCCGACAGGGGAGGGTGGCTACACCTTC
>TRBJ1-2|TRBV10-3|NA|NA
CAISEARGDGGYTF
TGTGCCATCAGTGAGGCCAGGGGAGACGGTGGCTACACCTTC
>TRBJ1-2|TRBV6-5|NA|NA
CASSYSFRVAGYTF
TGTGCCAGCAGTTACTCTTTTCGGGTTGCTGGCTACACCTTC
>TRBJ2-3|TRBV19|NA|NA
CASTSLDGTDTQYF
TGTGCCAGTACCTCCCTAGATGGCACAGATACGCAGTATTTT
>TRBJ2-3|TRBV7-9|NA|TRBD1
CASSSYGQGRGTDTQYF
TGTGCCAGCAGCTCCTACGGACAGGGCCGGGGCACAGATACGCAGTATTTT
>TRBJ2-1|TRBV5-1|NA|TRBD2
CASSLGLAGYNEQFF
TGCGCCAGCAGCCTGGGACTAGCGGGCTATAATGAGCAGTTCTTC
>TRBJ1-1|TRBV7-8|once|TRBD1
CASSHWDRGKLTEAFF
TGTGCCAGCAGCCACTGGGACAGGGGAAAACTCACTGAAGCTTTCTTT
>TRBJ2-3|TRBV15|NA|NA
CATSLARDTQYF
TGTGCCACCAGTTTAGCGAGAGATACGCAGTATTTT
>TRBJ2-1|TRBV15|NA|NA
CATSTLGGGLTYNEQFF
TGTGCCACCAGCACATTAGGTGGCGGCCTCACCTACAATGAGCAGTTCTTC
>TRBJ1-2|TRBV7-9|NA|NA
CASSLRGLERGYTF
TGTGCCAGCAGCTTAAGAGGCCTGGAGAGGGGCTACACCTTC
>TRBJ1-2|TRBV5-5|NA|NA
CASSLDRSDYGYTF
TGTGCCAGCAGCTTGGACAGGTCCGACTATGGCTACACCTTC
>TRBJ1-3|TRBV28|NA|TRBD1
CASSDGTGRNTIYF
TGTGCCAGCAGTGACGGGACAGGGAGAAACACCATATATTTT
>TRBJ2-5|TRBV5-1|once|TRBD2
CASSKAGVVETQYF
TGCGCCAGCAGCAAAGCGGGAGTCGTAGAGACCCAGTACTTC
>TRBJ1-2|TRBV7-2|NA|NA
CASSLGRQNYGYTF
TGTGCCAGCAGCTTAGGAAGACAGAACTATGGCTACACCTTC
>TRBJ2-3|TRBV7-3|NA|NA
CASRSSTDTQYF
TGTGCCAGCAGATCTTCCACAGATACGCAGTATTTT
>TRBJ2-7|TRBV13|NA|NA
CASSLEWLGLKGPYEQYF
TGTGCCAGCAGCTTAGAGTGGTTGGGCCTAAAAGGTCCCTACGAGCAGTACTTC
>TRBJ2-1|TRBV5-1|NA|NA
CASSLRSGRGEQFF
TGCGCCAGCAGCTTAAGATCCGGACGGGGTGAGCAGTTCTTC
>TRBJ1-2|TRBV9|NA|NA
CASSVEDGEYYGYTF
TGTGCCAGCAGCGTAGAGGACGGGGAGTACTATGGCTACACCTTC
>TRBJ1-5|TRBV4-2|NA|NA
CASSQDMSAGYSNQPQHF
TGTGCCAGCAGCCAAGATATGAGCGCCGGCTATAGCAATCAGCCCCAGCATTTT
>TRBJ2-2|TRBV5-5|NA|NA
CASSLEGGAGELFF
TGTGCCAGCAGCTTGGAAGGGGGTGCCGGGGAGCTGTTTTTT
>TRBJ1-5|TRBV19|NA|NA
CASRPQVGGNQPQHF
TGTGCCAGTAGACCTCAGGTGGGTGGCAATCAGCCCCAGCATTTT
>TRBJ2-6|TRBV14|NA|NA
CASSPVNPEDRPSGANVLTF
TGTGCCAGCAGCCCCGTTAATCCCGAGGACAGACCCTCTGGGGCCAACGTCCTGACTTTC
>TRBJ2-3|TRBV11-2|NA|TRBD2
CASSRYLAGATDTQYF
TGTGCCAGCAGCCGCTACCTGGCGGGAGCCACAGATACGCAGTATTTT
>TRBJ1-5|TRBV20-1|few|NA
CSASSKGNSNQPQHF
TGCAGTGCTAGTTCTAAGGGGAATAGCAATCAGCCCCAGCATTTT
>TRBJ1-4|TRBV25-1|NA|TRBD1
CASSDVLGGRGEKLFF
TGTGCCAGCAGTGACGTGTTAGGGGGCAGAGGCGAAAAACTGTTTTTT
>TRBJ2-2|TRBV21-1|NA|NA
CARDIRVLYLGELFF
TGTGCCAGGGACATCCGGGTCCTCTATCTCGGGGAGCTGTTTTTT
>TRBJ2-3|TRBV7-9|NA|NA
CASSPPTSEGDTQYF
TGTGCCAGCAGCCCACCGACTAGTGAGGGAGATACGCAGTATTTT
>TRBJ1-2|TRBV2|NA|NA
CASSEGENYGYTF
TGTGCCAGCAGTGAAGGCGAGAACTATGGCTACACCTTC
>TRBJ1-2|TRBV3-1/TRBV3-2|NA|TRBD1
CASSQTGGLNYGYTF
TGTGCCAGCAGCCAAACAGGGGGATTGAACTATGGCTACACCTTC
>TRBJ2-7|TRBV7-2|NA|NA
CASSLRQDYEQYF
TGTGCCAGCAGCTTAAGACAGGACTACGAGCAGTACTTC
>TRBJ1-2|TRBV7-2|NA|TRBD1
CASRLPARDRDYGYTF
TGTGCCAGCAGGCTTCCTGCCCGGGACAGGGACTATGGCTACACCTTC
>TRBJ1-3|TRBV3-1/TRBV3-2|few|NA
CASSREGGTISGNTIYF
TGTGCCAGCAGCCGGGAGGGGGGGACGATTTCTGGAAACACCATATATTTT